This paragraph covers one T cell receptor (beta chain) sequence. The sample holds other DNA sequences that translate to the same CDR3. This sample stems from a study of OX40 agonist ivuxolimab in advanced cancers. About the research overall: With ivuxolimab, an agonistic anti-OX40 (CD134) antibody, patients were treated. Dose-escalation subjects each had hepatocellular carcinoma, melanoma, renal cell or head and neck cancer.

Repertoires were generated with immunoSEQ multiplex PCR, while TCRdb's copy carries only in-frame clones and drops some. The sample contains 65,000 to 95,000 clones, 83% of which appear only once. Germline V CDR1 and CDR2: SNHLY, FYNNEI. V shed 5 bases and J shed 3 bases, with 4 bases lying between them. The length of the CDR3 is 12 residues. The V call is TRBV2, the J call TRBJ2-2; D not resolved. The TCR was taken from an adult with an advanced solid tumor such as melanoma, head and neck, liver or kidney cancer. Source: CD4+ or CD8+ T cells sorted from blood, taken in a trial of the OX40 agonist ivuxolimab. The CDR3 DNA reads TGTGCCAGCAGTCTAGACACCGGGGAGCTGTTTTTT. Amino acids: CASSLDTGELFF.